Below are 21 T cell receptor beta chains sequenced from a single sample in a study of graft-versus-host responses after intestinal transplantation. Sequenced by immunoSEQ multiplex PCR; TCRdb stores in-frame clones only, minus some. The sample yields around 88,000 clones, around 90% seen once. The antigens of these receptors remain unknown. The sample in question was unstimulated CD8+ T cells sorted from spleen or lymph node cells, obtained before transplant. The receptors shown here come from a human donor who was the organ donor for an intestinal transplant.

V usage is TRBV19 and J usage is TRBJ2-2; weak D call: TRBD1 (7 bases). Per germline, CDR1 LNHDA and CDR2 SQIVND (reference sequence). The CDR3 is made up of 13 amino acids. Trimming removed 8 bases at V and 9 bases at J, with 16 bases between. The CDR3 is CASSPGGGRELFF. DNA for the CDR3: TGTGCCAGTTCCCCTGGAGGGGGCCGGGAGCTGTTTTTT.

The CDR3 protein is CASSPFPGTDHGNTEAFF. As DNA, the CDR3 is TGTGCCAGCAGCCCGTTTCCCGGGACAGACCATGGGAACACTGAAGCTTTCTTT. The chain has TRBV11-2 and TRBJ1-1, with TRBD1 matching over 7 bases. The CDR3 loop spans 18 amino acids. The trim removed 5 bases at V and 1 base at J, leaving 16 bases unmatched. Germline CDR1 and CDR2: SGHAT and FQNNGV.

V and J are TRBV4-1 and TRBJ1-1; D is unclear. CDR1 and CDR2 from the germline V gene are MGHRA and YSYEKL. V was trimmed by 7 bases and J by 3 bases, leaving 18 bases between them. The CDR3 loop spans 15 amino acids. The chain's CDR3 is CASNHAALGDTEAFF. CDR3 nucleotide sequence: TGCGCCAGCAACCACGCGGCCCTCGGGGACACTGAAGCTTTCTTT.

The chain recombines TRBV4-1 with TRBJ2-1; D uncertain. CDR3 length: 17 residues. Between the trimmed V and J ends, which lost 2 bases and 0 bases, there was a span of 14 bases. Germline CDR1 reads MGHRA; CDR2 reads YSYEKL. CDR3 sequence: CASSQILRLVSYNEQFF. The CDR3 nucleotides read TGCGCCAGCAGCCAAATCCTCCGACTCGTCTCCTACAATGAGCAGTTCTTC.

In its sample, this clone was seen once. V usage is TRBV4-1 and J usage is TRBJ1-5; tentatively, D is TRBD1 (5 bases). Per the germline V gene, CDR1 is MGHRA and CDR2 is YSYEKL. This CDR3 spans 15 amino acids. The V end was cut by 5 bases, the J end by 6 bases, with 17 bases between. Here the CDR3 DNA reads TGCGCCAGCAGCTCAACGGTTGGGGCGGGTCAGCCCCAGCATTTT. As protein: CASSSTVGAGQPQHF.

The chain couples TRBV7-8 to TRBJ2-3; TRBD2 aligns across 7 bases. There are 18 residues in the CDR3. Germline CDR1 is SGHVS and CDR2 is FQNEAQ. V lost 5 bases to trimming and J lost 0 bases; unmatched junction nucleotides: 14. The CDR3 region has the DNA TGTGCCAGCAGCCCTAATGCCCGGCTAGCGGATAGCACAGATACGCAGTATTTT. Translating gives CASSPNARLADSTDTQYF.

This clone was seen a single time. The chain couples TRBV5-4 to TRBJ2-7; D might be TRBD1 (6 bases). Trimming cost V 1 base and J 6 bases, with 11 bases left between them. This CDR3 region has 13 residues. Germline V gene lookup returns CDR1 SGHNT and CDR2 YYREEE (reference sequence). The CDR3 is CASSLPQGGEQYF. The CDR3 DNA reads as TGTGCCAGCAGCTTGCCACAGGGTGGCGAGCAGTACTTC.

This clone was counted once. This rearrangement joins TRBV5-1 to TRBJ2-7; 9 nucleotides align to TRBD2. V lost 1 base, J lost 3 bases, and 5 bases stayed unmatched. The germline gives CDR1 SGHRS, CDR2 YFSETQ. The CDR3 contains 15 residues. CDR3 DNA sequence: TGCGCCAGCAGCTTGCGTGGGACTAGCAGCTACGAGCAGTACTTC. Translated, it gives CASSLRGTSSYEQYF.

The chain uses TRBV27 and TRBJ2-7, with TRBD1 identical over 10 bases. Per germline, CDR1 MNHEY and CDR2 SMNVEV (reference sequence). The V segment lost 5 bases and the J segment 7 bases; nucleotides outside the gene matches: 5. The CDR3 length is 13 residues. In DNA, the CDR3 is TGTGCCAGCAGTCAAGGACAGGGGGGTGAGCAGTACTTC. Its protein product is CASSQGQGGEQYF.

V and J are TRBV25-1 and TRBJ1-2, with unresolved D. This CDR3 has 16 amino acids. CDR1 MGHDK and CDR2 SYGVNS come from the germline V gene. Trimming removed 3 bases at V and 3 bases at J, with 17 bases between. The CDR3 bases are TGTGCCAGCAGTGACATATATACAGACCTTTACTATGGCTACACCTTC. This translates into CASSDIYTDLYYGYTF.

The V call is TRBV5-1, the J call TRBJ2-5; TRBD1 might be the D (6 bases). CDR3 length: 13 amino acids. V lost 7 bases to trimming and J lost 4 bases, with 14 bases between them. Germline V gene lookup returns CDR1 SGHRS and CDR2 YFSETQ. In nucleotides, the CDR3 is TGCGCCAGCGACGCAGGGGTCGGAGAGACCCAGTACTTC. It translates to CASDAGVGETQYF.

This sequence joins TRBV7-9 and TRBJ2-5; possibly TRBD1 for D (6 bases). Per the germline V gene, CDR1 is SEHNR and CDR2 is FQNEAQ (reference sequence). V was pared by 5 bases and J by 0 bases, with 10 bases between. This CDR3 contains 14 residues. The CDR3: CASSPTGYQETQYF. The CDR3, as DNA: TGTGCCAGCAGCCCCACAGGGTACCAAGAGACCCAGTACTTC.

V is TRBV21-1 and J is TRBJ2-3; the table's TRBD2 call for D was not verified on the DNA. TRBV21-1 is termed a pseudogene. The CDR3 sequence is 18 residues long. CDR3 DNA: TGTGCCAGCGTGTGGCAGTCTAAGCGCGTCACTAGCACAGATACGCAGTATTTT. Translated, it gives CASVWQSKRVTSTDTQYF.

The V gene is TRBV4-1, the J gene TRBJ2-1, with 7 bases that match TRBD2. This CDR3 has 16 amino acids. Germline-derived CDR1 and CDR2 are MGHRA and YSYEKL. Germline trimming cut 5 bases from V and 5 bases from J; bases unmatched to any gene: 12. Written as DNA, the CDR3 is TGCGCCAGCAGCAAGTTCGGGGGGACTCGCAACAATGAGCAGTTCTTC. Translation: CASSKFGGTRNNEQFF.

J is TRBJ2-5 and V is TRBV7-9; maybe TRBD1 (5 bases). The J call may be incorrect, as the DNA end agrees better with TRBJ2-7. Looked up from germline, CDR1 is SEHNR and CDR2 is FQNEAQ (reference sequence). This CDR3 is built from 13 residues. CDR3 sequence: CASSSGHFYEQYF. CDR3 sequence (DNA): TGTGCCAGCAGCTCCGGACACTTCTACGAGCAGTACTTC.

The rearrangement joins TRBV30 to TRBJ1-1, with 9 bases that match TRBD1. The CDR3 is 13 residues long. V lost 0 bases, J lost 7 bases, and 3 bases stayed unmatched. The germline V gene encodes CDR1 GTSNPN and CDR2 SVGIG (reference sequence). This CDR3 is CAWSVGTGFEAFF. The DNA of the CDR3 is TGTGCCTGGAGTGTGGGGACAGGGTTTGAAGCTTTCTTT.

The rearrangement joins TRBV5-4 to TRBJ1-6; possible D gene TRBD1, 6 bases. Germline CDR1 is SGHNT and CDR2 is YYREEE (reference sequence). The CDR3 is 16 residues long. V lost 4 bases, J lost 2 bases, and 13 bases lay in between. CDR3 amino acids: CASSLGTSPYNSPLHF. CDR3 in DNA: TGTGCCAGCAGCCTCGGGACAAGCCCCTATAATTCACCCCTCCACTTT.

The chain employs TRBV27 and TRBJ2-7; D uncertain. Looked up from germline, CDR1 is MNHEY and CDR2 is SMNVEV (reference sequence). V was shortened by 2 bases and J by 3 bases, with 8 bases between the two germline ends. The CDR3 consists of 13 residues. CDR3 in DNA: TGTGCCAGCAGTTTAACCGTCGGCTACGAGCAGTACTTC. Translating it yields CASSLTVGYEQYF.

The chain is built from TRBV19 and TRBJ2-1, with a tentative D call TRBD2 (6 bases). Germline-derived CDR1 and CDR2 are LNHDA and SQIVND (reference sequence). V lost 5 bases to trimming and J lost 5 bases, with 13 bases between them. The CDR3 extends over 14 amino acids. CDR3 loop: CASSEWGEDNEQFF. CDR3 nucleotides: TGTGCCAGTAGTGAATGGGGGGAGGACAATGAGCAGTTCTTC.

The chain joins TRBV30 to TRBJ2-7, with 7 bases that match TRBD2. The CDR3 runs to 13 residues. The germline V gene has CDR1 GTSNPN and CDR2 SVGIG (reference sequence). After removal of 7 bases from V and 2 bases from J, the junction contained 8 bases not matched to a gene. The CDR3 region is CASSSGPTYEQYF. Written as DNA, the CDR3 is TGTGCCTCCTCTAGCGGCCCTACCTACGAGCAGTACTTC.

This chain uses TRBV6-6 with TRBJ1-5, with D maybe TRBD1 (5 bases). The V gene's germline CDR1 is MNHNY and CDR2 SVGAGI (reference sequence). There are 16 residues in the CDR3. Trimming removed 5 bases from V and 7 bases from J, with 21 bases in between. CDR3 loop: CASSVRGEAGNQPQHF. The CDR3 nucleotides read TGTGCCAGCAGTGTCCGGGGGGAAGCTGGTAACCAGCCCCAGCATTTT.